This T cell receptor beta chain emerged from a study of blood T cells in healthy people across ages. Germline-derived CDR1 and CDR2 are SGHRS and YFSETQ. There are 14 residues in the CDR3. Trimming removed 5 bases from V and 5 bases from J; junction bases left unmatched: 6. Study conclusions and caveats: Both higher diversity and more naive CD4+ cells marked long-lived donors when set against aged donors.

With a J-beta primer mix and a sample-barcoded 5' primer, a second PCR ran 7 to 11 cycles. TCRdb re-analysed the 5' RACE reads in MiXCR, keeping a single row per CDR3 protein. Among about 1 million distinct CDR3 sequences, 25% were seen once, and the ten largest hold approximately 0.7%. This clonotype was recorded a few times. The antigen is not known. These same data were also listed under a study on T cells of mothers and their children.

The rearrangement uses TRBV5-1 and TRBJ2-1; TRBD2 matches 8 bases. Sequenced: blood. This clonotype was obtained from a girl between 2 and 10 years old in good health. CDR3 nucleotide sequence: TGCGCCAGCAGGCGGGGGGAGCCGGACAATGAGCAGTTCTTC. Its translation: CASRRGEPDNEQFF.